This is a list of T cell receptor beta chains from one sample in a study of identical twins. TCRdb itself ran the 5' RACE reads through MiXCR, one entry per CDR3 protein. Among around 500,000 distinct CDR3 sequences listed, 11% to 15% were seen once. These data were also reused for a study on yellow fever vaccine responses in identical twins.

The sample was CD4+ T cells sorted from blood. These receptors all come from a woman aged 18-29 years in good health. The CDR3 runs from the conserved cysteine through the conserved F or W.

V gene: TRBV20-1; CDR3 protein: CSAWDRDSYNEQFF
V gene: TRBV24-1; CDR3 protein: CATSEGWTGAPYEQYF
V gene: TRBV2; CDR3 protein: CASSGRGVADTQYF
V gene: TRBV19; CDR3 protein: CASRSGYQPQHF
V gene: TRBV7-2; CDR3 protein: CASSTLAGGGYEQFF
V gene: TRBV5-1; CDR3 protein: CASSLAGKDTDTQYF
V gene: TRBV5-1; CDR3 protein: CASSLEARTDTQYF
V gene: TRBV11-2; CDR3 protein: CASSTDTYTDTQYF
V gene: TRBV7-8; CDR3 protein: CASVHILGTAYEQYF
V gene: TRBV20-1; CDR3 protein: CSAETSGVYNEQFF
V gene: TRBV11-2; CDR3 protein: CASSPPWGGGELFF
V gene: TRBV6-1; CDR3 protein: CASRTGQGGPTDTQYF
V gene: TRBV20-1; CDR3 protein: CSAPLGIDFYTDTQYF
V gene: TRBV12-3/TRBV12-4; CDR3 protein: CASSLGFSGELFF
V gene: TRBV6-1; CDR3 protein: CASIRPSGNTEAFF
V gene: TRBV15; CDR3 protein: CATSRPGTNYEQYF
V gene: TRBV7-8; CDR3 protein: CASSPSPSGGEKLSTDTQYF
V gene: TRBV7-2; CDR3 protein: CASSSGSGGEAQFF
V gene: TRBV20-1; CDR3 protein: CSAPKAGTGAEQFF
V gene: TRBV18; CDR3 protein: CASSSGDSYEQYF
V gene: TRBV28; CDR3 protein: CASSFPRGSAYEQYF
V gene: TRBV27; CDR3 protein: CASSPLRGGGESYEQYF
V gene: TRBV18; CDR3 protein: CASSQAGSSEYEQYF
V gene: TRBV5-1; CDR3 protein: CASSWQASGANVLTF
V gene: TRBV7-2; CDR3 protein: CASSFRGLKGELFF
V gene: TRBV7-9; CDR3 protein: CASSLTGVGETQYF